One sample yielded the 9 T cell receptor beta chains listed below, sequenced in a study of chemoradiotherapy in HPV16-positive cancers. The table came from immunoSEQ multiplex PCR; TCRdb's copy has only in-frame clones and leaves some out. The sample contains 25,000 to 35,000 clones, roughly 80% of which appear only once. The sample consisted of blood, taken from a patient who underwent chemoradiotherapy. Every receptor here comes from a human donor with HPV-associated anogenital cancer.

The chain carries TRBV6-1 and TRBJ2-5; TRBD2 aligns across 14 bases. The CDR3 contains 15 residues. From germline, CDR1 is MNHNS and CDR2 SASEGT. V shed 6 bases, J shed 7 bases, and the junction held 7 bases outside the gene matches. The CDR3, as DNA: TGTGCCAGCAGGACAGTGGGACTAGCGGGGGCGACCCAGTACTTC. Amino acid sequence: CASRTVGLAGATQYF.

The chain is built from TRBV2 and TRBJ2-2, with a weak D call TRBD1 (5 bases). The germline gives CDR1 SNHLY, CDR2 FYNNEI. The CDR3 covers 12 residues. Trimming removed 9 bases from V and 4 bases from J, with 9 bases in between. CDR3 sequence reads: CARKGVTGELFF. Written as DNA, the CDR3 is TGTGCCAGAAAAGGGGTCACCGGGGAGCTGTTTTTT.

The rearrangement uses TRBV5-1 and TRBJ2-3; TRBD1 matches at 8 bases. The V gene end was trimmed by 2 bases and the J gene end by 7 bases; junction bases not matched to a gene: 9. The CDR3 has 15 amino acids. CDR1 and CDR2 (germline): SGHRS, YFSETQ. The CDR3 DNA reads TGCGCCAGCAGCTTCGGCAGGGGGCTATTGAATACGCAGTATTTT. Amino acids: CASSFGRGLLNTQYF.

This clone was counted once. This chain joins TRBV19 and TRBJ2-1; 8 nucleotides line up with TRBD2. The CDR3 has 17 residues. Germline V gene data show CDR1 as LNHDA and CDR2 as SQIVND (reference sequence). V shed 0 bases and J 6 bases; nucleotides not matched to a gene: 10. Written as DNA, the CDR3 is TGTGCCAGTAGTATAGATCTTGCTGCGGGGGGTCGCAATGAGCAGTTCTTC. Its protein product is CASSIDLAAGGRNEQFF.

This chain joins TRBV5-5 and TRBJ1-4; possible D gene TRBD1, 5 bases. In germline, CDR1 is SGHKS, CDR2 YYEKEE (reference sequence). The germline V and J ends were trimmed by 0 bases and 11 bases, with 14 bases remaining between them. This CDR3 region has 14 residues. CDR3 residues: CASSLDTAGWKLFF. In DNA, the CDR3 is TGTGCCAGCAGCTTGGATACGGCAGGGTGGAAACTGTTTTTT.

This CDR3 is CASSPGGLAVYNEQFF. The CDR3 nucleotides read TGTGCCAGCAGCCCCGGGGGGCTAGCGGTTTACAATGAGCAGTTCTTC. The genes are TRBV11-2 and TRBJ2-1, with a tentative D call TRBD2 (7 bases). The CDR3 runs 16 residues. Germline V lookup: CDR1 SGHAT, CDR2 FQNNGV. V shed 5 bases and J shed 4 bases, with 18 bases lying between them.

This chain links TRBV7-8 with TRBJ2-7, with 7 bases identical to TRBD2. The trim removed 4 bases at V and 6 bases at J, leaving 12 bases unmatched. From germline, CDR1 is SGHVS and CDR2 FQNEAQ. The CDR3 runs 15 residues. This CDR3 reads CASSSLAAAPGEQYF. CDR3 DNA: TGTGCCAGCAGCTCGCTAGCGGCCGCGCCCGGCGAGCAGTACTTC.

This clone has just one count. The chain joins TRBV11-3 to TRBJ2-3; D may be TRBD2 (6 bases). Germline V gives CDR1 SGHNT, CDR2 YENEEA. The CDR3 totals 12 residues. With 6 bases removed from V and 3 bases from J, the gap between germline ends came to 7 bases. The CDR3 here is CASSRGTDTQYF. CDR3 DNA: TGTGCCAGCAGTCGGGGGACAGATACGCAGTATTTT.

The CDR3 region is CASRRARGLDYGYTF. CDR3 coding DNA: TGTGCCAGTAGAAGGGCCAGGGGGCTTGACTATGGCTACACCTTC. The V gene is TRBV19, the J gene TRBJ1-2, with 8 bases lining up with TRBD1. There are 15 residues in the CDR3. Per the germline V gene, CDR1 is LNHDA and CDR2 is SQIVND (reference sequence). Trimming removed 6 bases from V and 3 bases from J; junction bases left unmatched: 9. Based on the CDR3 plus reference TRBV19 and TRBJ1-2, the full variable domain is DGGITQSPKYLFRKEGQNVTLSCEQNLNHDAMYWYRQDPGQGLRLIYYSQIVNDFQKGDIAEGYSVSREKKESFPLTVTSAQKNPTAFYLCASRRARGLDYGYTFGSGTRLTVV.